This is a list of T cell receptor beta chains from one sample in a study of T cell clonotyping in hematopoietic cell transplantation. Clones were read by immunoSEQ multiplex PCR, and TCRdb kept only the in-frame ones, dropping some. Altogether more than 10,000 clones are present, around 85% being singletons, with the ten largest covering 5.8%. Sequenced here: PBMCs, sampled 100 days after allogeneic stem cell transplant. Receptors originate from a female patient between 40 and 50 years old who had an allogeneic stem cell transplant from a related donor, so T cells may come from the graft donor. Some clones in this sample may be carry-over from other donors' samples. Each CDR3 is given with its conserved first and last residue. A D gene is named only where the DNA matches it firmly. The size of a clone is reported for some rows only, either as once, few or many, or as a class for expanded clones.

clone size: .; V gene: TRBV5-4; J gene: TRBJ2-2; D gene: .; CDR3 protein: CASSLGHSNTGELFF; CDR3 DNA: TGTGCCAGCAGCTTGGGTCATTCGAACACCGGGGAGCTGTTTTTT
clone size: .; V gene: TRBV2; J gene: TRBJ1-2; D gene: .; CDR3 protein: CASSDSGAEGYTF; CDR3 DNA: TGTGCCAGCAGTGATTCTGGGGCCGAGGGCTACACCTTC
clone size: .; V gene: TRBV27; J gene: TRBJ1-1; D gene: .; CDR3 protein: CASSFGQSEAFF; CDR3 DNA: TGTGCCAGCAGTTTTGGGCAGTCTGAAGCTTTCTTT
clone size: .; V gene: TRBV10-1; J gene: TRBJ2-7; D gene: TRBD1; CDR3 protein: CASSGDRGYEQYF; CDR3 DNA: TGCGCCAGCAGTGGGGACAGGGGATACGAGCAGTACTTC
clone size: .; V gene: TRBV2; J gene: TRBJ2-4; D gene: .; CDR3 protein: CASSERGRADQNIQYF; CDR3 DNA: TGTGCCAGCAGTGAACGCGGCAGGGCGGACCAAAACATTCAGTACTTC
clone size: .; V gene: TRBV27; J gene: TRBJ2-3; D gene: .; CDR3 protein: CASSFHASVGTQYF; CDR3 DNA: TGTGCCAGCAGTTTTCATGCTAGCGTTGGAACGCAGTATTTT
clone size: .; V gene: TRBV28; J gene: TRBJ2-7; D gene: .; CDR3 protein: CASSLLRTVSYEQYF; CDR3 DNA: TGTGCCAGCAGTTTACTAAGGACAGTCTCCTACGAGCAGTACTTC
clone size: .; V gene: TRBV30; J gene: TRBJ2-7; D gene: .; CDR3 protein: CAWSVLGGSYEQYF; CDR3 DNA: TGTGCCTGGAGTGTATTGGGGGGTTCCTACGAGCAGTACTTC
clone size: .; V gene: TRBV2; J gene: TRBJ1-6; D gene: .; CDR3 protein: CASRQNNSPLHF; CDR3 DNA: TGTGCCAGCAGGCAGAATAATTCACCCCTCCACTTT
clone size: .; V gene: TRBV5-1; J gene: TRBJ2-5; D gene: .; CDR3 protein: CASSLVGGSSETQYF; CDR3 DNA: TGCGCCAGCAGCTTGGTGGGAGGTTCTTCAGAGACCCAGTACTTC
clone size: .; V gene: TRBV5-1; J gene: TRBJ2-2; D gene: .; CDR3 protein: CASQPGQNTGELFF; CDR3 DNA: TGCGCCAGCCAACCGGGACAAAACACCGGGGAGCTGTTTTTT
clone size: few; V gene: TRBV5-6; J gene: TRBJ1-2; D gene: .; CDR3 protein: CASTEDSPNYGYTF; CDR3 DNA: TGTGCCAGCACCGAGGACAGCCCTAACTATGGCTACACCTTC
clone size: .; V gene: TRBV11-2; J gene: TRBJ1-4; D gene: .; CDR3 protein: CASSLPSGGQKLFF; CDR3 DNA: TGTGCCAGCAGCTTACCCAGTGGGGGGCAAAAACTGTTTTTT
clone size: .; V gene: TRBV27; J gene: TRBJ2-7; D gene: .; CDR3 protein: CASRPAGIPYEQYF; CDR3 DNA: TGTGCCAGCAGGCCCGCCGGTATCCCCTACGAGCAGTACTTC
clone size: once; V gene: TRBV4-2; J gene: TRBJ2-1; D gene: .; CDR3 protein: CASSQLPGEQFF; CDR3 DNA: TGTGCCAGCAGCCAACTTCCCGGTGAGCAGTTCTTC
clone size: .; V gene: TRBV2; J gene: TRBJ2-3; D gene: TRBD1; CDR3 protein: CASNRQGTGTQYF; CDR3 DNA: TGTGCCAGCAATCGACAGGGAACAGGTACGCAGTATTTT
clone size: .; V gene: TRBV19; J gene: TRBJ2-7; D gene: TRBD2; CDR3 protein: CASSIRTSGGNEQYF; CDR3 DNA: TGTGCCAGTAGTATTCGGACTAGCGGGGGAAACGAGCAGTACTTC
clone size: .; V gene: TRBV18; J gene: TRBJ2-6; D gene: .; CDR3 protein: CASSPTRDGSHSSGANVLTF; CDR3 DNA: TGTGCCAGCTCACCTACCCGGGACGGGAGCCATTCCTCTGGGGCCAACGTCCTGACTTTC
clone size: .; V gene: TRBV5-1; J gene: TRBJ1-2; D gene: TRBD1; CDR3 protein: CASRRDRGSYGYTF; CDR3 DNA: TGCGCCAGCAGAAGGGACAGGGGGTCCTATGGCTACACCTTC
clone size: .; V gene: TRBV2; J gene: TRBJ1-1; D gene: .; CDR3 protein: CASSVQGLNTEAFF; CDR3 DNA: TGTGCCAGCAGTGTCCAGGGTCTGAACACTGAAGCTTTCTTT
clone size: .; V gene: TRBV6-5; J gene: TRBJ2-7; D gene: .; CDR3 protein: CASTLGYEQYF; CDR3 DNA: TGTGCCAGCACGTTGGGTTACGAGCAGTACTTC
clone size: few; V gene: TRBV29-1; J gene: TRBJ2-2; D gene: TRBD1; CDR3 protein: CSANRGRDTGELFF; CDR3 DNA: TGCAGCGCAAACAGGGGGCGTGACACCGGGGAGCTGTTTTTT
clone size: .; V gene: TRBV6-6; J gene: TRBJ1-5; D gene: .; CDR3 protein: CASKVGVQQPQHF; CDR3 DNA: TGTGCCAGCAAGGTCGGGGTTCAACAGCCCCAGCATTTT
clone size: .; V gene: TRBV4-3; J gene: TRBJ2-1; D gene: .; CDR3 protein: CASSQETVRSSYNEQFF; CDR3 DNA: TGCGCCAGCAGCCAGGAGACAGTCCGAAGCTCCTACAATGAGCAGTTCTTC
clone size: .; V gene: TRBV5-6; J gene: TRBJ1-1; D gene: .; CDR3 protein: CASSLSPGGSIDFF; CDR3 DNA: TGTGCCAGCAGCTTGTCGCCGGGGGGCTCCATCGATTTCTTT
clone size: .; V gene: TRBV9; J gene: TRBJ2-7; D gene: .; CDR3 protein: CASSPGSSYEQYF; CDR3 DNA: TGTGCCAGCAGCCCAGGGTCCTCCTACGAGCAGTACTTC
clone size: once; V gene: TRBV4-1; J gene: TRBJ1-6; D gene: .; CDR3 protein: CASSQEGLSDNSPLHF; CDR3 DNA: TGCGCCAGCAGCCAAGAAGGGCTCTCCGATAATTCACCCCTCCACTTT
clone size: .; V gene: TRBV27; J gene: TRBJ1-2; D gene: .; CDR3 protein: CASLSPYGYTF; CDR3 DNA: TGTGCCAGCCTGTCCCCCTATGGCTACACCTTC
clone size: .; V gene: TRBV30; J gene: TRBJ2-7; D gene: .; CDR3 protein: CAWSFSYEQYF; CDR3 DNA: TGTGCCTGGAGTTTCAGTTACGAGCAGTACTTC
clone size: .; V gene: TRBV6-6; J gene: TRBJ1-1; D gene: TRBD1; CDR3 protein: CASSYSETGVTEAFF; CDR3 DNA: TGTGCCAGCAGTTACTCTGAGACAGGGGTGACTGAAGCTTTCTTT
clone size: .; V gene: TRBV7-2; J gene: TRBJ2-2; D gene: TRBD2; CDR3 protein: CASSLFPAGPPKGGEPFF; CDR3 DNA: TGTGCCAGCAGCTTATTCCCAGCGGGACCTCCAAAGGGCGGGGAGCCGTTTTTT
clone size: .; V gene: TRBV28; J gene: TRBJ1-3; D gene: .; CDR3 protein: CASSLLVSSGNTIYF; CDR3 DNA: TGTGCCAGCAGTTTACTAGTAAGCTCTGGAAACACCATATATTTT
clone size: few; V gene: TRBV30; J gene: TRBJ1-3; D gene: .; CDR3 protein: CAWSSNGGNTIYF; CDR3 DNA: TGTGCCTGGAGTTCGAACGGTGGAAACACCATATATTTT
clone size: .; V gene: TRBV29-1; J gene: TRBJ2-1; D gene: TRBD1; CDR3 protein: CSVEDPGQSSYNEQFF; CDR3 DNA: TGCAGCGTTGAAGACCCGGGACAGAGCTCCTACAATGAGCAGTTCTTC
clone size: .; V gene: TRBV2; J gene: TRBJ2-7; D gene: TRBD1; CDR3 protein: CASSIPKGQGVEEQYF; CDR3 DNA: TGTGCCAGCAGTATCCCGAAGGGACAGGGTGTTGAGGAGCAGTACTTC
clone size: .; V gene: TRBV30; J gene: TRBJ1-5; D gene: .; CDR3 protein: CAWSTRGTSNQPQHF; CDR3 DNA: TGTGCCTGGAGTACGAGGGGAACTAGCAATCAGCCCCAGCATTTT
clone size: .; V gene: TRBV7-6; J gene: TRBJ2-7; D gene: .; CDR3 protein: CASSLGQNSYEQYF; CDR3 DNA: TGTGCCAGCAGCTTAGGGCAGAACTCCTACGAGCAGTACTTC
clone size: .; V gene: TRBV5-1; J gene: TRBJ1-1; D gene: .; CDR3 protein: CASSLETGRSTEAFF; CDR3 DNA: TGCGCCAGCAGCTTAGAAACAGGTAGGAGCACTGAAGCTTTCTTT
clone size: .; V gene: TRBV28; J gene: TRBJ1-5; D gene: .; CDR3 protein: CASRGRHIPHF; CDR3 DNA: TGTGCCAGCCGTGGCAGACATATCCCGCATTTT
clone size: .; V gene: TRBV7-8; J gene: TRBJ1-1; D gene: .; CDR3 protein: CASSTSPGSRNTEAFF; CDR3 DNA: TGTGCCAGCAGCACCTCGCCGGGGTCAAGGAACACTGAAGCTTTCTTT
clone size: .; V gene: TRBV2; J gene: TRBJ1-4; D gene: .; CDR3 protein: CASSEGRKGFGEKLFF; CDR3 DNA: TGTGCCAGCAGTGAGGGGCGAAAGGGCTTTGGAGAAAAACTGTTTTTT
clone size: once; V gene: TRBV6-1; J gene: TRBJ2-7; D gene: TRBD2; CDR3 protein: CASSDPGLAGGGDEQYF; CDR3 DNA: TGTGCCAGCAGTGACCCCGGACTAGCGGGAGGCGGCGACGAGCAGTACTTC
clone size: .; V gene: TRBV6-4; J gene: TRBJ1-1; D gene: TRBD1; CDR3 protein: CASSDRDSTEAFF; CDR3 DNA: TGTGCCAGCAGTGACAGGGACAGCACTGAAGCTTTCTTT
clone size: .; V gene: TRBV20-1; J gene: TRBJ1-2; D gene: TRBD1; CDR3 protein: CSASRTGRVTF; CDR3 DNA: TGCAGTGCTTCCCGGACAGGGAGAGTCACCTTC
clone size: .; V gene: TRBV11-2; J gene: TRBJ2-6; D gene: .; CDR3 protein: CASSSQGYGGANVLTF; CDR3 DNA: TGTGCCAGCAGCTCACAGGGATATGGTGGGGCCAACGTCCTGACTTTC
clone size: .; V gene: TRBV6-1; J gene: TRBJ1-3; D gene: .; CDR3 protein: CASSAGSSGNTIYF; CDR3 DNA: TGTGCCAGCAGTGCGGGCAGCTCTGGAAACACCATATATTTT
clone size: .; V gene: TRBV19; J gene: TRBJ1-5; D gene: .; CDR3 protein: CASSLGGWDQPQHF; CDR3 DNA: TGTGCCAGTAGCCTGGGGGGTTGGGACCAGCCCCAGCATTTT
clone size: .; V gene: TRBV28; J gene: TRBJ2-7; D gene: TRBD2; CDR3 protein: CASSGPTGGTVEQYF; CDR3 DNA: TGTGCCAGCAGTGGGCCAACGGGAGGGACGGTTGAGCAGTACTTC
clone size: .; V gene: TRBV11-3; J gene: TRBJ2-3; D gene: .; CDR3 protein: CASSSATDTQYF; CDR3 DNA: TGTGCCAGCAGCTCGGCCACAGATACGCAGTATTTT
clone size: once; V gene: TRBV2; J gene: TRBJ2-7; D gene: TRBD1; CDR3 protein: CASTGQGAGEQYF; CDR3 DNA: TGTGCCAGCACGGGTCAGGGGGCGGGCGAGCAGTACTTC
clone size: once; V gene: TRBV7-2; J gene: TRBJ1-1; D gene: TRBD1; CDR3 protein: CASSLQAEGAGAFF; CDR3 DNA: TGTGCCAGCAGCCTTCAGGCGGAGGGGGCGGGGGCTTTCTTT
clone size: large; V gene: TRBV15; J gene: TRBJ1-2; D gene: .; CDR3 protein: CATSRDGQGPYGYTF; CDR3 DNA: TGTGCCACCAGCAGAGATGGGCAGGGGCCCTATGGCTACACCTTC